These T cell receptor beta chains were read from a single sample in a study of blood T cell repertoires in COVID-19. Clones were read by immunoSEQ multiplex PCR, and TCRdb kept only the in-frame ones, dropping some. The table has under 170,000 clones, roughly 80% seen once. Sequenced material: peripheral blood. The receptors stem from a man between 65 and 85 years old with acute or convalescent COVID-19. The CDR3 runs from the conserved cysteine through the conserved F or W.

v_gene	j_gene	CDR3aa
TRBV7-9	TRBJ2-7	CASSLAQGQESYEQYF
TRBV19	TRBJ1-1	CASSIRTGSGTEAFF
TRBV10-1	TRBJ1-1	CASPGGSTEAFF
TRBV5-4	TRBJ2-5	CASSRPAGGPVQETQYF
TRBV29-1	TRBJ1-2	CSVPGNYGYTF
TRBV11-2	TRBJ1-1	CASSLVTQGANTEAFF
TRBV29-1	TRBJ2-3	CSVGPPNRQVADTQYF
TRBV15	TRBJ1-1	CATSQDMNTEAFF
TRBV5-1	TRBJ2-1	CASSGTTGIVYNEQFF
TRBV6-5	TRBJ1-1	CASSYKGDTEAFF
TRBV20-1	TRBJ1-6	CSAGVISPLHF
TRBV15	TRBJ2-7	CATSRDRAPFPYEQYF
TRBV18	TRBJ1-2	CASSLEPIRGPDLYGYTF
TRBV30	TRBJ1-1	CAWNRGANTEAFF
TRBV9	TRBJ2-1	CASSALPGHSFNEQFF
TRBV7-9	TRBJ1-5	CASSRGDQPQHF
TRBV5-1	TRBJ2-3	CASSLGSGATSTDTQYF
TRBV21-1	TRBJ1-5	CASSKVGQVCGADQPQHF
TRBV28	TRBJ1-3	CASSPNSLLGGAGNTIYF
TRBV27	TRBJ2-1	CASSLWGGAYNEQFF
TRBV28	TRBJ2-1	CASSSGRQGSYNEQFF
TRBV24-1	TRBJ1-2	CATSEGGAGGYTF
TRBV28	TRBJ1-5	CASGAGTGGKPQHF
TRBV5-7	TRBJ1-5	CASITRGAVNQPQHF
TRBV28	TRBJ2-1	CASKGGGAYYNEQFF
TRBV28	TRBJ2-3	CASNQGLAGFVDTQYF
TRBV7-9	TRBJ1-1	CASTKGDNTEAFF
TRBV5-6	TRBJ2-7	CASSFGRVGYEQYF
TRBV9	TRBJ2-2	CASSVVPDGGELFF
TRBV5-1	TRBJ2-5	CASSMTSGGARETQYF
TRBV5-4	TRBJ1-6	CASSSGGTAATRNSPLHF
TRBV10-2	TRBJ2-1	CASSDPGLGTNEQFF
TRBV3-1/TRBV3-2	TRBJ2-7	CASSQDSGREQYF